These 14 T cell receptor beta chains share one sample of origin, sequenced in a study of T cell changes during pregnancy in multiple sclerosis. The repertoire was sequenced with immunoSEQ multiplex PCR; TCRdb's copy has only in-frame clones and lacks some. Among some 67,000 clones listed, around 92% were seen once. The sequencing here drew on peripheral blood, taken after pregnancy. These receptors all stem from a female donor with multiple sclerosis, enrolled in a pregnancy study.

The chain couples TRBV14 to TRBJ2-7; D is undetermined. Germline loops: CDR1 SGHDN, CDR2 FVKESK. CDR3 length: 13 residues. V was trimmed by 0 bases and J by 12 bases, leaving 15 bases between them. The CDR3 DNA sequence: TGTGCCAGCAGCCAAGATGTCGTTGGAAGACTGTACTTC. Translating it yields CASSQDVVGRLYF. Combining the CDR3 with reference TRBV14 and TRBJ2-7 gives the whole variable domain EAGVTQFPSHSVIEKGQTVTLRCDPISGHDNLYWYRRVMGKEIKFLLHFVKESKQDESGMPNNRFLAERTGGTYSTLKVQPAELEDSGVYFCASSQDVVGRLYFGPGTRLTVT.

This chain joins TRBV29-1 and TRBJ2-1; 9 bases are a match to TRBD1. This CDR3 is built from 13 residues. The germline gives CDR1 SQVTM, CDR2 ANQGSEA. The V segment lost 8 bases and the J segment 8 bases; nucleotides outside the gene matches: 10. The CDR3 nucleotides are TGCAGCTCCATAGGACAGGGGAGTCATGAGCAGTTCTTC. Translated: CSSIGQGSHEQFF.

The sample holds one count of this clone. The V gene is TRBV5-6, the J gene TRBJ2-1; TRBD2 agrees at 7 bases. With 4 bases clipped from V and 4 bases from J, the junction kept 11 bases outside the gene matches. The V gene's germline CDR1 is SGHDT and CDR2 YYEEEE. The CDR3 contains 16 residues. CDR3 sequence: CASSTGGGKGYNEQFF. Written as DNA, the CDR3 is TGTGCCAGCAGCACGGGGGGTGGAAAGGGATACAATGAGCAGTTCTTC. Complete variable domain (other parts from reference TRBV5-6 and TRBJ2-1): DAGVTQSPTHLIKTRGQQVTLRCSPKSGHDTVSWYQQALGQGPQFIFQYYEEEERQRGNFPDRFSGHQFPNYSSELNVNALLLGDSALYLCASSTGGGKGYNEQFFGPGTRLTVL.

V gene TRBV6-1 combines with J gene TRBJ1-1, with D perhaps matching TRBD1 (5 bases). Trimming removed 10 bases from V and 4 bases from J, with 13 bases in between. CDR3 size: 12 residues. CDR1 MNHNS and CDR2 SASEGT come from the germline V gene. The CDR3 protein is CATSEGVTEAFF. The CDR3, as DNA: TGTGCCACGTCGGAAGGGGTCACTGAAGCTTTCTTT.

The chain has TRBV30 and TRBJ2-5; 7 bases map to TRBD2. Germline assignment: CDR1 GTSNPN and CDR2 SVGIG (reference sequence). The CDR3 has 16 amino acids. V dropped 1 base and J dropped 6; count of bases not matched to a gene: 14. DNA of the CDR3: TGTGCCTGGAGTGCCCGCGGGAGTTTTGGTCTAAAGACCCAGTACTTC. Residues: CAWSARGSFGLKTQYF.

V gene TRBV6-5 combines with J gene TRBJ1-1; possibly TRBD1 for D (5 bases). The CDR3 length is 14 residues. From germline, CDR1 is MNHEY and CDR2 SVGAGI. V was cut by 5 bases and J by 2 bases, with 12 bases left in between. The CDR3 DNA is TGTGCCAGCAGTCACACTACAGGAAACACTGAAGCTTTCTTT. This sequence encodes CASSHTTGNTEAFF.

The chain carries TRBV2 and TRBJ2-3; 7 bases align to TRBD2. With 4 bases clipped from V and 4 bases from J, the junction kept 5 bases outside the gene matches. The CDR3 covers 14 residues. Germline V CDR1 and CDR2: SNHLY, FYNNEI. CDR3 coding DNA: TGTGCCAGCAGTGGCCAGCGGGAACCAGATACGCAGTATTTT. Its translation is CASSGQREPDTQYF.

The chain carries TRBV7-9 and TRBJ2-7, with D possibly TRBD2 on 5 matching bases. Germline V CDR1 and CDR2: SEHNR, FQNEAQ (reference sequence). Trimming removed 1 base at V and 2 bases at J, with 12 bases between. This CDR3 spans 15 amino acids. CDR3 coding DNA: TGTGCCAGCAGCTTAGAGGGCGGGCCCACCTACGAGCAGTACTTC. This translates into CASSLEGGPTYEQYF.

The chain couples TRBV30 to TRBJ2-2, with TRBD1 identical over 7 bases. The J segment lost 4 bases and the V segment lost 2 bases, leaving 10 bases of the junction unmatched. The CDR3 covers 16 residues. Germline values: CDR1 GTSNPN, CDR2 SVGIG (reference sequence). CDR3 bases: TGTGCCTGGAGTAGAGACAGGGCGGCTGGCACCGGGGAGCTGTTTTTT. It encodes CAWSRDRAAGTGELFF. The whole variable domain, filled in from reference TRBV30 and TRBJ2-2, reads SQTIHQWPATLVQPVGSPLSLECTVEGTSNPNLYWYRQAAGRGLQLLFYSVGIGQISSEVPQNLSASRPQDRQFILSSKKLLLSDSGFYLCAWSRDRAAGTGELFFGEGSRLTVL.

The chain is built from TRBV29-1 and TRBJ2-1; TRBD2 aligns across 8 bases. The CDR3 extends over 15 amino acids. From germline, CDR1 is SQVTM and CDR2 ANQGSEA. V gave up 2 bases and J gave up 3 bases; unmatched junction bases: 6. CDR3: CSVENLSGNYNEQFF. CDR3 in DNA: TGCAGCGTTGAAAACCTTAGCGGGAACTACAATGAGCAGTTCTTC.

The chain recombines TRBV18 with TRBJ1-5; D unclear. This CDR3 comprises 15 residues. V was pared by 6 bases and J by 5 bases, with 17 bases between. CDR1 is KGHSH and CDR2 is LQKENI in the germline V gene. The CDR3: CASSLGSIDDQPQHF. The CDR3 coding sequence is TGTGCCAGCTCGTTGGGGAGTATAGATGATCAGCCCCAGCATTTT.

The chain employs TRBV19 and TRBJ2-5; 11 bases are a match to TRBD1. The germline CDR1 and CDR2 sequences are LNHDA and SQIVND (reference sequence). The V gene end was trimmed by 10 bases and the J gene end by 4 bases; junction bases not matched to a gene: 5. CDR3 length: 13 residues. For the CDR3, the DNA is TGTGCCACTGGGACAGGGGGGCGAGAGACCCAGTACTTC. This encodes CATGTGGRETQYF.

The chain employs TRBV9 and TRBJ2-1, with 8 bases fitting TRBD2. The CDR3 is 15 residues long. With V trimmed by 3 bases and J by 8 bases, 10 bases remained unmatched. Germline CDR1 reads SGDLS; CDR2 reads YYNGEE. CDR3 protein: CASSAHRGGFDEQFF. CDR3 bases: TGTGCCAGCAGCGCACACCGGGGGGGTTTCGATGAGCAGTTCTTC.

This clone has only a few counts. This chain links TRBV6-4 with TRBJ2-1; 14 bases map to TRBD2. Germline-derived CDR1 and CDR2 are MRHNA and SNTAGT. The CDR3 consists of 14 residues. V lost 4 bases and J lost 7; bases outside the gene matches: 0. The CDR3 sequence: CASSGLAGGNEQFF. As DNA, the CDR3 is TGTGCCAGCAGTGGACTAGCGGGAGGGAATGAGCAGTTCTTC.